Given below is one T cell receptor beta chain in context. Its cognate antigen is unknown. V was trimmed by 2 bases and J by 3 bases, leaving 15 bases between them. The CDR3 sequence is 15 residues long. Looked up from germline, CDR1 is SGHRS and CDR2 is YFSETQ. Each CDR3 protein is one row after TCRdb ran MiXCR on the reads. The data contain approximately 730,000 distinct CDR3 sequences, approximately 33% of them singletons. The source of the sample is a study of T cell repertoires in cytomegalovirus infection. Study results and caveats: Accumulated public TCR beta family frequency recognized individuals carrying CMV together with the relevant HLA.

The rearrangement joins TRBV5-1 to TRBJ2-7; a weak D match, TRBD2 (5 bases). Source: cultured PBMCs, taken from culture after CMV antigen stimulation. This sequence originates from a human donor in good health (CMV status not recorded). Some clones in this sample may be carry-over from other donors' samples. Here the CDR3 DNA reads TGCGCCAGCAGCTTCGGCATTAGTCGGGGCTACGAGCAGTACTTC. Protein sequence: CASSFGISRGYEQYF. Combining the CDR3 with reference TRBV5-1 and TRBJ2-7 gives the whole variable domain KAGVTQTPRYLIKTRGQQVTLSCSPISGHRSVSWYQQTPGQGLQFLFEYFSETQRNKGNFPGRFSGRQFSNSRSEMNVSTLELGDSALYLCASSFGISRGYEQYFGPGTRLTVT.